This passage covers 12 T cell receptor beta chains from one sample sequenced in a study of blood T cell repertoires in COVID-19. Measured with immunoSEQ multiplex PCR; TCRdb has only the in-frame clones, and not every one. The sample lists about 430,000 clones; roughly 84% were seen once. Sequencing was done on a sample of PBMCs or T cells enriched from blood (not recorded which). The receptors come from a woman aged 18-29 years who had been exposed to COVID-19.

The rearrangement links TRBV6-6 to TRBJ2-7; TRBD2 matches 7 bases. V was clipped by 5 bases and J by 3 bases; unmatched bases: 16. The CDR3 covers 17 residues. The germline gives CDR1 MNHNY, CDR2 SVGAGI (reference sequence). The CDR3 sequence: CASSLEREPPPFYEQYF. CDR3 nucleotide sequence: TGTGCCAGCAGTCTCGAGCGGGAACCCCCCCCATTCTACGAGCAGTACTTC.

CDR3 residues: CASSLTPGTETYNEQFF. CDR3 coding DNA: TGTGCCAGCAGCTTAACTCCCGGGACAGAGACCTACAATGAGCAGTTCTTC. The rearrangement links TRBV7-6 to TRBJ2-1; 7 bases are a match to TRBD1. With V trimmed by 2 bases and J by 2 bases, 9 bases remained unmatched. Looked up from germline, CDR1 is SGHVS and CDR2 is FNYEAQ. There are 17 residues in the CDR3.

The chain joins TRBV11-2 to TRBJ1-1; D ambiguous. The V gene's germline CDR1 is SGHAT and CDR2 FQNNGV. The CDR3 covers 13 residues. The V end lost 1 base, the J end lost 5 bases, and 8 bases lay between the germline ends. CDR3: CASSLVERTEAFF. CDR3 nucleotide sequence: TGTGCCAGCAGCTTAGTTGAGCGGACTGAAGCTTTCTTT.

The chain combines TRBV10-1 with TRBJ2-7; 9 bases fit TRBD2. The CDR3 extends over 15 amino acids. Trimming removed 0 bases from V and 3 bases from J; junction bases left unmatched: 3. CDR1 is WNHNN, CDR2 SYGVQD, per germline (reference sequence). The CDR3 DNA sequence: TGCGCCAGCAGTGAGTCCAATAGCGGGAGCTACGAGCAGTACTTC. Its translation: CASSESNSGSYEQYF.

The rearrangement uses TRBV6-5 and TRBJ1-6; TRBD1 matches at 9 bases. CDR1 and CDR2 from the germline V gene are MNHEY and SVGAGI. V lost 4 bases to trimming and J lost 7 bases; unmatched junction nucleotides: 5. This CDR3 contains 15 residues. CDR3 sequence: CASSSLTGGNSPLHF. For the CDR3, the DNA is TGTGCCAGCAGTTCCTTGACAGGGGGAAATTCACCCCTCCACTTT.

V is TRBV6-5 and J is TRBJ1-2; 8 nucleotides match TRBD1. The CDR3 contains 15 residues. Per the germline V gene, CDR1 is MNHEY and CDR2 is SVGAGI. V lost 6 bases and J lost 4; bases outside the gene matches: 10. DNA of the CDR3: TGTGCCAGCAGGCCCGACAGGGGAGGCTTCTATGGCTACACCTTC. Its protein is CASRPDRGGFYGYTF.

This clone was seen only once. The genes are TRBV7-3 and TRBJ2-7; possible D gene TRBD2, 5 bases. The germline V gene has CDR1 SGHTA and CDR2 FQGTGA. V dropped 5 bases and J dropped 0 bases, with 14 bases sitting between them. The CDR3 is made up of 15 amino acids. Written as DNA, the CDR3 is TGTGCCAGCAGCGAAGCGGCAGGTTCCTCCTACGAGCAGTACTTC. It codes for CASSEAAGSSYEQYF.

This chain joins TRBV7-3 and TRBJ2-2; D not resolved. The V end lost 0 bases, the J end lost 8 bases, and 10 bases lay between the germline ends. Per germline, CDR1 SGHTA and CDR2 FQGTGA. This CDR3 has 14 residues. The CDR3 DNA is TGTGCCAGCAGCTTAACGCGAGAATCTGGGGAGCTGTTTTTT. Its translation: CASSLTRESGELFF.

The chain has TRBV28 and TRBJ2-2, with D possibly matching TRBD1 (6 bases). The CDR3 is 16 amino acids. The germline V and J ends were trimmed by 6 bases and 7 bases, with 21 bases remaining between them. Germline V lookup: CDR1 MDHEN, CDR2 SYDVKM. This CDR3 is CASSPTDRVRDGELFF. The DNA of the CDR3 is TGTGCCAGCAGCCCGACGGACAGAGTACGAGACGGGGAGCTGTTTTTT.

The chain combines TRBV10-3 with TRBJ2-7, with 9 bases identical to TRBD1. The CDR3 totals 16 residues. The V gene's germline CDR1 is ENHRY and CDR2 SYGVKD. With V trimmed by 0 bases and J by 5 bases, 8 bases remained unmatched. The CDR3 protein is CAISESGGTGRDEQYF. The CDR3 DNA sequence: TGTGCCATCAGTGAGTCTGGGGGGACAGGGAGGGACGAGCAGTACTTC.

The CDR3 bases are TGTGCTAGTGGTTTGGTATTGACTAGCGGGGGGGCACAAGAGACCCAGTACTTC. Encoded protein: CASGLVLTSGGAQETQYF. V usage is TRBV12-5 and J usage is TRBJ2-5; 14 bases are a match to TRBD2. CDR1 and CDR2 from the germline V gene are LGHNT and FRNRAP. This CDR3 region has 18 residues. V lost 0 bases and J lost 2; bases outside the gene matches: 5. Full variable domain (outside the CDR3, taken from reference TRBV12-5 and TRBJ2-5): DARVTQTPRHKVTEMGQEVTMRCQPILGHNTVFWYRQTMMQGLELLAYFRNRAPLDDSGMPKDRFSAEMPDATLATLKIQPSEPRDSAVYFCASGLVLTSGGAQETQYFGPGTRLLVL.

The rearrangement links TRBV6-1 to TRBJ2-7; 10 bases are a match to TRBD1. Germline V gene lookup returns CDR1 MNHNS and CDR2 SASEGT. The CDR3 consists of 14 residues. J lost 7 bases, V lost 1 base, and 4 bases had no gene match. The DNA of the CDR3 is TGTGCCAGCAGTGAAGGGACAGGGGGACGAGAGCAGTACTTC. This codes for CASSEGTGGREQYF.